The 3 T cell receptor beta chains listed next were all sequenced from one sample in a study of regulatory T cells in long-lasting Graves disease. HTBI primers from iRepertoire and Arm-PCR of CDR3 regions yielded the TCR beta libraries. MiXCR was run by TCRdb on the multiplex PCR reads, yielding one entry per CDR3 protein. The table includes about 420,000 distinct CDR3 sequences, 23% detected once. The sample's time point: persistent/refractory GD, antithyroid drugs over 5 years with positive TRAb. Generation of the TCR library employed RNA extracted from PBMCs. The sequencing here drew on peripheral blood mononuclear cells (PBMCs), taken when the disease was refractory, from a patient treated with antithyroid drugs. The receptor set was obtained from a female donor with Graves disease.

About this clonotype: Possible read error: a much larger clone is one base away. The chain links TRBV28 to TRBJ2-5; D is unresolved. CDR1 and CDR2 from the germline V gene are MDHEN and SYDVKM. This CDR3 has 11 amino acids. Between the trimmed V and J ends, which lost 6 bases and 6 bases, there was a span of 8 bases. The CDR3 reads CASRFEQTQYF. CDR3 in DNA: TGTGCCAGCAGATTTGAACAGACCCAGTACTTC.

This clonotype was seen a few times. A much larger clone sits a single nucleotide away, making a read error possible. The V call is TRBV24-1, the J call TRBJ2-1, with unresolved D. CDR3 length: 11 residues. The V and J ends lost 2 bases and 7 bases respectively, with 2 bases between them. CDR1 is KGHDR and CDR2 is SFDVKD in the germline V gene. The CDR3 DNA sequence: TGTGCCACCAGTGATTGGAATGAGCAGTTCTTC. This gives the protein CATSDWNEQFF.

The chain uses TRBV3-1 and TRBJ2-5, with D possibly called TRBD1 or TRBD2 (5 bases each). The CDR3 consists of 15 residues. CDR1 LGHDT and CDR2 YNNKEL come from the germline V gene (reference sequence). The V end lost 6 bases, the J end lost 0 bases, and 14 bases lay between the germline ends. CDR3 sequence: CASRGTSGHQETQYF. DNA of the CDR3: TGTGCCAGCAGAGGTACCTCGGGGCACCAAGAGACCCAGTACTTC.